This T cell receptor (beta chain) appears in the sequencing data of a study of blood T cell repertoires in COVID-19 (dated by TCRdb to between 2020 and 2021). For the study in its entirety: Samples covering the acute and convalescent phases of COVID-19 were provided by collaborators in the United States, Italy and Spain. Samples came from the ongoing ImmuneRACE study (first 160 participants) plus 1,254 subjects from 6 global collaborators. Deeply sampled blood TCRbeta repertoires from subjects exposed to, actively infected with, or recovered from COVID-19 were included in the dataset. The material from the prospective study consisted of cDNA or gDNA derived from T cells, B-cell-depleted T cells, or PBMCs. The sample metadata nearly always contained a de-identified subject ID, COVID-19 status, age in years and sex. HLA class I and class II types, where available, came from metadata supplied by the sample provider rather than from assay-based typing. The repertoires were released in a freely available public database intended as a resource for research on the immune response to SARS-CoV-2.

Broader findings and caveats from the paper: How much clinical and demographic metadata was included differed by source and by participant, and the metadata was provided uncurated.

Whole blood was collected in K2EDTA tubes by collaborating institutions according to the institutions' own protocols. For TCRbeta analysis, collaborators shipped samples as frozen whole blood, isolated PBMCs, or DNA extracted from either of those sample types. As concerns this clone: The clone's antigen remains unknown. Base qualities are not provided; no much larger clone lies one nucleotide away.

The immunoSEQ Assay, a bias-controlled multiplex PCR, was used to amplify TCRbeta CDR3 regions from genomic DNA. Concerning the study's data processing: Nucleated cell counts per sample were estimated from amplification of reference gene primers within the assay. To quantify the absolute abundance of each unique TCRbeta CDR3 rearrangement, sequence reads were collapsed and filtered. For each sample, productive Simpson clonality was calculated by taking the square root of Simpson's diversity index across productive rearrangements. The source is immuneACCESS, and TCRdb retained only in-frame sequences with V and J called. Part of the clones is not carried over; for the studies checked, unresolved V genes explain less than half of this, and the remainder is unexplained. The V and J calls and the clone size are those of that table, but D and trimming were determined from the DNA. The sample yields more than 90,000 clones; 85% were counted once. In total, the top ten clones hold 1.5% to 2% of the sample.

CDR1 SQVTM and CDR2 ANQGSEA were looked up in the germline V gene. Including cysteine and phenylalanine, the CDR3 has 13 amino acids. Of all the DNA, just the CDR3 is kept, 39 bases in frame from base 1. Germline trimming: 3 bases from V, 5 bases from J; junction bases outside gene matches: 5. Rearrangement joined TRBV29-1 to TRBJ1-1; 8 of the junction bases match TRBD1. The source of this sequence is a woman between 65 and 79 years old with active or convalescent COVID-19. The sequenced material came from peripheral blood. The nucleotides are TGCAGCGTTGAGAACAGGGGGGGGACTGAAGCTTTCTTT. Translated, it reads CSVENRGGTEAFF.